A selection of T cell receptor beta chains follows, all from one sample in a study of shared clonotypes between healthy human individuals. Here immunoSEQ multiplex PCR was the method, and the copy in TCRdb shows in-frame clones only, minus some. The repertoire holds roughly 1,100,000 clones, with 60% to 80% as singletons. Sequencing used memory CD4+ T cells sorted from blood. Receptors were obtained from a man in his late teens or twenties in good health. Both conserved end residues are part of each CDR3. Fields, in order: D gene, V gene, CDR3 length, clone size, J gene, CDR3 protein, CDR3 DNA. D genes are given only for firm matches. The size field is filled for only some rows; it gives once, few, many or a size class.

TRBD2	TRBV5-4	15	NA	TRBJ2-3	CASSFGLAVTDTQYF	TGTGCCAGCAGCTTTGGACTAGCAGTTACAGATACGCAGTATTTT
NA	TRBV7-2	13	NA	TRBJ2-7	CASSFTPGDEQYF	TGTGCCAGCAGCTTTACCCCGGGGGACGAGCAGTACTTC
NA	TRBV19	14	NA	TRBJ1-2	CASSRTGASYGYTF	TGTGCCAGTAGTAGGACCGGAGCGTCGTATGGCTACACCTTC
TRBD2	TRBV5-6	16	NA	TRBJ2-1	CASSQVSGGYGNEQFF	TGTGCCAGCAGCCAAGTTAGCGGGGGGTATGGGAATGAGCAGTTCTTC
NA	TRBV6-5	14	NA	TRBJ1-1	CASSYRGLNTEAFF	TGTGCCAGCAGTTACCGTGGGCTCAACACTGAAGCTTTCTTT
NA	TRBV7-6	14	few	TRBJ1-1	CASSLNLGNTEAFF	TGTGCCAGCAGCTTGAATTTGGGGAACACTGAAGCTTTCTTT
TRBD1	TRBV7-2	15	NA	TRBJ1-5	CASSPGGTVFMSQHF	TGTGCCAGCAGTCCAGGGGGGACAGTGTTTATGTCCCAGCATTTT
NA	TRBV21-1	14	NA	TRBJ1-5	CASSRESGWQPQHF	TGTGCCAGCAGCCGTGAGTCGGGTTGGCAGCCCCAGCATTTT
TRBD2	TRBV5-1	15	NA	TRBJ2-1	CASSLGGSSYNEQFF	TGCGCCAGCAGCTTGGGCGGGAGCTCCTACAATGAGCAGTTCTTC
NA	TRBV10-3	16	NA	TRBJ2-1	CAISETPLSMDNEQFF	TGTGCCATCAGTGAGACTCCCTTGAGTATGGACAATGAGCAGTTCTTC
TRBD1	TRBV4-1	15	NA	TRBJ1-2	CASSLEDRAKWGYTF	TGCGCCAGCAGCCTCGAGGACAGGGCGAAGTGGGGCTACACCTTC
NA	TRBV7-2	16	NA	TRBJ2-5	CASSAGASLALGTQYF	TGTGCCAGCAGCGCTGGAGCTAGCCTAGCTCTCGGGACCCAGTACTTC
TRBD2	TRBV5-4	17	NA	TRBJ2-1	CASSLFSSSGADNEQFF	TGTGCCAGCAGCTTATTTTCGTCTAGCGGGGCGGACAATGAGCAGTTCTTC
TRBD1	TRBV19	14	once	TRBJ2-1	CATAVGTGYNEQFF	TGTGCCACCGCGGTTGGGACAGGGTACAATGAGCAGTTCTTC
NA	TRBV28	13	NA	TRBJ1-3	CASSRGPVNTIYF	TGTGCCAGCAGCCGCGGTCCTGTCAACACCATATATTTT
TRBD2	TRBV7-2	15	NA	TRBJ2-1	CASSLVAGVGNEQFF	TGTGCCAGCAGCTTAGTCGCGGGAGTAGGTAATGAGCAGTTCTTC
NA	TRBV19	8	NA	TRBJ2-7	CATDEQYF	TGTGCCACAGACGAGCAGTACTTC
TRBD1	TRBV7-9	13	NA	TRBJ1-2	CASSPGQGGGYTF	TGTGCCAGCAGCCCGGGACAGGGGGGTGGCTACACCTTC
NA	TRBV6-1	13	NA	TRBJ2-5	CASSDQKQETQYF	TGTGCCAGCAGTGATCAAAAACAAGAGACCCAGTACTTC
NA	TRBV5-4	15	many	TRBJ2-2	CASSPGPSNTGELFF	TGTGCCAGCAGTCCCGGACCTTCGAACACCGGGGAGCTGTTTTTT
NA	TRBV7-8	14	NA	TRBJ1-1	CASSLGTFNTEAFF	TGTGCCAGCAGCTTGGGCACATTTAACACTGAAGCTTTCTTT
TRBD1	TRBV5-5	15	few	TRBJ1-6	CASSTGDRWDSPLHF	TGTGCCAGCAGCACGGGGGACAGGTGGGATTCACCCCTCCACTTT
NA	TRBV2	13	NA	TRBJ2-3	CATRGRVTDTQYF	TGTGCCACTCGGGGGCGCGTCACAGATACGCAGTATTTT
NA	TRBV5-3	16	NA	TRBJ2-1	CARSTENSSSYNEQFF	TGTGCCAGAAGCACCGAAAACTCGAGCTCCTACAATGAGCAGTTCTTC
NA	TRBV6-5	14	NA	TRBJ1-3	CASTRSAAGNTIYF	TGTGCCAGCACTCGGTCGGCAGCAGGAAACACCATATATTTT
NA	TRBV7-9	13	NA	TRBJ1-2	CASSLRTNYGYTF	TGTGCCAGCAGCTTAAGGACTAACTATGGCTACACCTTC
TRBD1	TRBV6-1	14	few	TRBJ1-2	CASSESHRGYGYTF	TGTGCCAGCAGTGAATCGCACAGGGGTTATGGCTACACCTTC
NA	TRBV7-2	11	NA	TRBJ2-7	CASSFVREQYF	TGTGCCAGCAGCTTCGTTCGGGAGCAGTACTTC
NA	TRBV28	16	few	TRBJ1-5	CASSQGGRDSNQPQHF	TGTGCCAGCAGTCAAGGGGGAAGGGATAGCAATCAGCCCCAGCATTTT
NA	TRBV2	15	NA	TRBJ2-3	CASSAQSPGTDTQYF	TGTGCCAGCAGCGCACAGAGCCCAGGCACAGATACGCAGTATTTT
NA	TRBV9	13	few	TRBJ1-5	CASSLAGDQPQHF	TGTGCCAGCAGCCTTGCTGGGGATCAGCCCCAGCATTTT
NA	TRBV10-3	13	many	TRBJ2-1	CAISGGFDNEQFF	TGTGCCATCAGTGGGGGATTCGACAATGAGCAGTTCTTC
NA	TRBV6-1	14	NA	TRBJ1-4	CASSRRPDNEKLFF	TGTGCCAGCAGCCGACGGCCCGACAATGAAAAACTGTTTTTT
TRBD2	TRBV7-8	15	many	TRBJ2-1	CASNLRASGSDEQFF	TGTGCCAGCAACTTAAGGGCTAGCGGGAGTGATGAGCAGTTCTTC
TRBD1	TRBV5-5	14	NA	TRBJ1-4	CASSFDRGKEKLFF	TGTGCCAGCAGCTTTGACAGGGGGAAAGAAAAACTGTTTTTT
TRBD1	TRBV27	14	NA	TRBJ1-2	CASSSSRGEGGYTF	TGTGCCAGCAGTTCCTCCAGGGGGGAAGGTGGCTACACCTTC
NA	TRBV6-6	14	NA	TRBJ2-7	CASSIPRVPYEQYF	TGTGCCAGCAGTATCCCCAGGGTTCCCTACGAGCAGTACTTC
TRBD1	TRBV19	15	NA	TRBJ1-4	CASRPRQGTEEKLFF	TGTGCCAGTCGTCCCCGACAGGGGACAGAGGAAAAACTGTTTTTT
TRBD2	TRBV9	14	NA	TRBJ2-5	CASSVQSLAGAQYF	TGTGCCAGCAGCGTACAGAGCCTAGCGGGGGCCCAGTACTTC
TRBD2	TRBV7-9	16	once	TRBJ2-5	CASSLVTGGRQETQYF	TGTGCCAGCAGCTTAGTCACGGGAGGACGGCAAGAGACCCAGTACTTC
NA	TRBV5-1	13	NA	TRBJ1-5	CASSLEINQPQHF	TGCGCCAGCAGCTTGGAAATCAATCAGCCCCAGCATTTT
NA	TRBV4-1	12	NA	TRBJ2-3	CASSQEIDTQYF	TGCGCCAGCAGCCAAGAGATAGATACGCAGTATTTT
NA	TRBV4-2	16	NA	TRBJ1-3	CASSQDWSSSGNTIYF	TGTGCCAGCAGCCAAGATTGGTCTAGCTCTGGAAACACCATATATTTT
TRBD1	TRBV7-2	15	NA	TRBJ1-1	CASSARPQGRTEAFF	TGTGCCAGCAGCGCCCGCCCACAGGGGAGGACTGAAGCTTTCTTT
TRBD1	TRBV28	13	NA	TRBJ1-2	CASSQNDRVGYTF	TGTGCCAGCAGTCAGAATGACAGGGTTGGCTACACCTTC
NA	TRBV25-1	11	NA	TRBJ2-2	CASRDTGELFF	TGTGCCAGCAGGGACACCGGGGAGCTGTTTTTT
TRBD1	TRBV5-1	15	few	TRBJ2-3	CASSLDGTDTDTQYF	TGCGCCAGCAGCTTGGACGGGACAGACACAGATACGCAGTATTTT
TRBD2	TRBV12-5	19	NA	TRBJ2-3	CASGLATSGGMVSTDTQYF	TGTGCTAGTGGTTTGGCCACTAGCGGGGGGATGGTGAGCACAGATACGCAGTATTTT
NA	TRBV27	15	NA	TRBJ2-3	CASSPRDSDTDTQYF	TGTGCCAGCAGTCCCCGGGACTCTGACACAGATACGCAGTATTTT
NA	TRBV18	16	NA	TRBJ1-1	CASSPLLWGTNTEAFF	TGTGCCAGCTCACCACTCCTATGGGGGACTAACACTGAAGCTTTCTTT
TRBD2	TRBV7-2	15	NA	TRBJ2-7	CASSVASSGGNEQYF	TGTGCCAGCAGCGTCGCTAGCTCCGGGGGGAACGAGCAGTACTTC
TRBD1	TRBV5-1	16	NA	TRBJ1-4	CASSQGTGEGNEKLFF	TGCGCCAGCAGCCAGGGGACAGGGGAAGGTAATGAAAAACTGTTTTTT
NA	TRBV19	15	NA	TRBJ2-7	CASSLYRDNSYEQYF	TGTGCCAGTAGCCTATACCGGGACAACTCCTACGAGCAGTACTTC
NA	TRBV2	11	NA	TRBJ2-1	CASRENNEQFF	TGTGCCAGCAGGGAGAACAATGAGCAGTTCTTC
NA	TRBV6-6	14	NA	TRBJ2-7	CASGAGSGSYEQYF	TGTGCCAGCGGCGCAGGGTCGGGGTCCTACGAGCAGTACTTC
NA	TRBV28	13	NA	TRBJ1-2	CASSPKANYGYTF	TGTGCCAGCAGCCCCAAAGCTAACTATGGCTACACCTTC
NA	TRBV19	14	NA	TRBJ1-2	CASSFSGTAYGYTF	TGTGCCAGTAGTTTCTCCGGGACGGCCTATGGCTACACCTTC